This paragraph covers one TCR beta chain sequence. The germline CDR1 and CDR2 sequences are LNHDA and SQIVND (reference sequence). This CDR3 comprises 15 residues. V lost 4 bases to trimming and J lost 2 bases; unmatched junction nucleotides: 8. The assay was immunoSEQ multiplex PCR, and TCRdb's table has in-frame clones only and misses some. The sample has approximately 300,000 clones, about 85% seen once. This record belongs to a study of blood T cell repertoires in COVID-19. About the study: Researchers got acute and convalescent COVID-19 samples from the United States, Italy and Spain.

Seattle's enrolled individuals joined amid active infection and were then monitored longitudinally. The chain uses TRBV19 and TRBJ2-7; 7 bases line up with TRBD1. The source is a human donor with COVID-19, enrolled during active disease. The donor label of this sample is uncertain. What was sequenced was peripheral blood. The CDR3 spells CASSTGTVPPYEQYF. CDR3 coding DNA: TGTGCCAGTAGTACTGGGACAGTTCCCCCCTACGAGCAGTACTTC. Full variable domain (missing parts from reference TRBV19 and TRBJ2-7): DGGITQSPKYLFRKEGQNVTLSCEQNLNHDAMYWYRQDPGQGLRLIYYSQIVNDFQKGDIAEGYSVSREKKESFPLTVTSAQKNPTAFYLCASSTGTVPPYEQYFGPGTRLTVT.